This record looks at one T cell receptor (beta chain) sequence and its context. The antigen it binds to is not known. No base quality information exists; no much larger clone differs at one position. The trial excluded patients who had a history of autoimmune disease or were on systemic immunosuppression. Peripheral blood for TCR sequencing was collected from all dose cohorts at baseline, on cycle 4 day 1, and on cycle 7 day 1. The samples were taken from a phase I, first-in-human, multicenter, open-label dose-escalation trial of ivuxolimab. Adults with locally advanced or metastatic melanoma, renal cell, hepatocellular, or head and neck squamous cell carcinoma were enrolled in the trial. Before TCR sequencing, CD4+ T cells and CD8+ T cells from peripheral blood were sorted into separate populations. Looking up the germline V gene yields CDR1 SNHLY and CDR2 FYNNEI. Cut back by 7 bases and 5 bases, the V and J ends lie 5 bases apart. The CDR3 measures 10 amino acids from cysteine to phenylalanine. The sequence is cut down to CDR3 DNA, 30 bases in frame from base 1.

Genomic DNA was extracted from sorted cells for sequencing of the TCRbeta CDR3 region. The immunoSEQ Assay was used to sequence the TCRbeta CDR3 regions. This is the immuneACCESS table as TCRdb keeps it, with only in-frame sequences that have V and J called. A part of the clones is gone; compared with another copy, unresolved V genes explain less than half, and the rest is unexplained. Across this sample there are about 73,000 clones, with approximately 90% seen only once. The ten largest make up 10% to 11% of the sample. This sample is drawn from a study of OX40 agonist ivuxolimab in advanced cancers. The study in broad terms: Ivuxolimab was an agonistic, fully human IgG2 monoclonal antibody directed against OX40 (CD134), a costimulatory receptor. Intravenous ivuxolimab was administered to patients every 2 weeks at six dose levels: 0.01, 0.1, 0.3, 1.5, 3 and 10 mg/kg. Of the approximately 54 patients in dose escalation, approximately 20 had hepatocellular carcinoma, some 15 had melanoma, 9 had renal cell carcinoma and 9 had head and neck cancer. In the dose-escalation cohort, 82.7% of patients were male, and the mean age was about 55 years, with a range of roughly 23 to 85. Prior anti-PD-1, anti-PD-L1 or anti-CTLA-4 therapy was permitted, and checkpoint inhibitors had been received by 40% to 50% of dose-escalation patients. Three dose-escalation patients achieved partial responses, one with hepatocellular carcinoma and two with cutaneous melanoma. Peripheral TCRbeta sequencing was intended to test whether TCR sequence diversity was altered and clonal T-cell expansion was caused by ivuxolimab. The paper covers the monotherapy dose-escalation part of the phase I ivuxolimab trial, which included N ≈ 50 patients. General findings and caveats noted by the study authors: After ivuxolimab, CD8+ T cells had more expanded clones than CD4+ T cells on average. Low levels of normalized T-cell clonal expansion were also seen in some nonresponding patients. In the 0.1-3.0 mg/kg groups, partial responders had among the lowest normalized peripheral clonal expansion, particularly in CD8+ T cells. The antigen specificity of the peripheral T cells that underwent clonal expansion was not determined. At doses from 0.1 to 3.0 mg/kg, clonal expansion was seen in both CD4+ and CD8+ blood T cells between baseline and week 6.

The rearranged chain carries TRBV2 and TRBJ1-2, with the D gene not confidently named. This receptor was obtained from an adult with an advanced solid tumor such as melanoma, head and neck, liver or kidney cancer. Sequences were derived from CD4+ or CD8+ T cells sorted from blood, sampled in a trial of the OX40 agonist ivuxolimab. The nucleotide sequence reads TGTGCCAGCAACGGGTATGGCTACACCTTC. Its protein product is CASNGYGYTF.